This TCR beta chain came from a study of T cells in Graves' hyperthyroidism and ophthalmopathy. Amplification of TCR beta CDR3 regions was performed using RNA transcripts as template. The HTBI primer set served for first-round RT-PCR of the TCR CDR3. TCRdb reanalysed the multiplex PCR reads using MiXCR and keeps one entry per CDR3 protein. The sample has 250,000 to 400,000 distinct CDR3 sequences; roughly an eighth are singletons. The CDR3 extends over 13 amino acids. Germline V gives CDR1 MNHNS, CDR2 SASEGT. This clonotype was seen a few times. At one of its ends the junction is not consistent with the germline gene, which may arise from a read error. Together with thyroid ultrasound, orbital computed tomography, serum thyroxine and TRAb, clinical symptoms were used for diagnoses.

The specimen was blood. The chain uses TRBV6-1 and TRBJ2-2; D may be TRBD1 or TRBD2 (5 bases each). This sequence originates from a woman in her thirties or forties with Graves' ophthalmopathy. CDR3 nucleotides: TGTGCCAGCAGCAGGGTGGTCACCGGGGAGCCGTTTTTT. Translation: CASSRVVTGEPFF.